What follows are 14 T cell receptor delta chains derived from one specimen sequenced in a study of γδ T cells in repeated Plasmodium falciparum infection. Bulk repertoires came from Vgamma9/Vdelta2+ or Vdelta2-negative gammadelta T cells flow-sorted from PBMC. TCRdb reanalysed the multiplex PCR reads with CATT. The sample has 50,000 to 60,000 delta-chain clones; roughly 2% are singletons. Sequencing input: gamma-delta T cells from blood. Receptors originate from a pool of human donors (malaria-infected and uninfected, not separated).

This clone was counted only a few times. TCRdb's listed protein matches a much larger clone and diverges from this DNA's translation at residue 14, likely through a read error; the protein shown comes from the DNA. The chain couples TRDV1 to TRDJ1, with D perhaps TRDD3 (5 bases). Because TCRdb records no J gene, it was assigned here through a match of the DNA to germline. Germline CDR1 is TSWWSYY and CDR2 is QGS. V lost 4 bases to trimming and J lost 0 bases, with 33 bases between them. CDR3 length: 22 amino acids. CDR3 protein: CALGGPFFPLRYWRIDTDKLIF. As DNA, the CDR3 is TGTGCTCTTGGGGGGCCCTTTTTTCCCCTGCGATACTGGAGGATAGACACCGATAAACTCATCTTT.

As regards this clone: This DNA translates differently at residue 11 from the TCRdb protein, which is that of a much larger clone; a read error is likely, and the protein shown is the DNA's own translation. This chain uses TRDV3 with TRDJ1; D possibly uses TRDD2 or TRDD3 (7 bases each). No J gene is reported in TCRdb; it was inferred here by comparing the DNA with germline. V lost 3 bases and J lost 2, with 37 bases in between. The CDR3 length is 21 residues. Looked up from germline, CDR1 is TVYSNPD and CDR2 is GDNSRS (reference sequence). The CDR3 sequence: CALAWPSSPYGGILPTDKLIF. In nucleotides, the CDR3 is TGTGCCTTAGCTTGGCCTTCCTCCCCGTACGGGGGGATCCTTCCTACCGATAAACTCATCTTT.

This clone was observed a handful of times. The translation of this DNA and the TCRdb protein of a much larger clone differ at residue 7, probably owing to a read error; the protein shown here is translated from the DNA. The rearrangement links TRDV1 to TRDJ1; tentative D call: TRDD2 (6 bases). TCRdb does not report a J gene; here it was assigned by matching the DNA to germline references. The CDR3 has 21 residues. The V and J ends lost 4 bases and 0 bases respectively, with 30 bases between them. The germline gives CDR1 TSWWSYY, CDR2 QGS. The CDR3 sequence is CALGGQAPFHRLLMYTDKLIF. The CDR3 nucleotides are TGTGCTCTTGGGGGCCAAGCGCCCTTCCATAGGTTGCTGATGTACACCGATAAACTCATCTTT.

This clone turned up a few times. The protein that TCRdb holds for this DNA derives from a much larger clone and differs from the translated DNA at residue 5, which likely indicates a read error; the protein shown here is translated from the DNA. J is TRDJ1 and V is TRDV2; TRDD3 agrees at 7 bases. Germline matching of the DNA provided the J gene here, since TCRdb leaves it blank. In germline, CDR1 is GEAIGNYY, CDR2 EKD. This CDR3 contains 20 residues. The V and J ends lost 4 bases and 3 bases, in that order; junction bases with no gene match: 25. For the CDR3, the DNA is TGTGCCTGTGAACATATGGGGATAGAAAGGGTTCCAAGGGTGGCCGATAAACTCATCTTT. As protein: CACEHMGIERVPRVADKLIF.

This clone showed up many times. Only one base separates this from a far larger clonotype, so it likely reflects a read error. Other DNA sequences of this sample code for an identical CDR3. The rearrangement links TRDV1 to TRDJ1; D perhaps matches TRDD3 (6 bases). Germline CDR1 is TSWWSYY and CDR2 is QGS. The CDR3 totals 15 residues. For the CDR3, the DNA is TGTGCTCTTGGGGAGGTACTGGGAGACACTGATAAACTCATCTTT. It encodes CALGEVLGDTDKLIF.

Concerning this clone: TCRdb's listed protein matches a much larger clone and diverges from this DNA's translation at residue 13, likely through a read error; the protein shown comes from the DNA. The chain recombines TRDV1 with TRDJ1, with a possible D match to TRDD3 (6 bases). The J gene is not listed in TCRdb, so it was assigned here from a DNA match to germline. CDR1 is TSWWSYY, CDR2 QGS, per germline. This CDR3 is built from 23 residues. The ends were cut back, 5 bases at V and 0 bases at J, with 37 bases in the middle. CDR3 loop: CALGLPSKLLFPRWGWYTDKLIF. The CDR3 coding sequence is TGTGCTCTTGGGCTACCCTCAAAACTCCTTTTCCCCCGCTGGGGTTGGTACACCGATAAACTCATCTTT.

Only a few counts were recorded for this clone. The mismatch at residue 20 between this DNA's translation and the TCRdb protein of a much larger clone likely reflects a read error; the protein shown is translated from the DNA. The CDR3 nucleotides read TGTGCTCTTGGGGAACCCTCTTGGCGAGCCCCTGCGGACAGAGTTTTGGGGGATACACCCGATAAACTCATCTTT. Translating gives CALGEPSWRAPADRVLGDTPDKLIF. The chain has TRDV1 and TRDJ1, with 10 bases that match TRDD3. TCRdb lists no J gene, so it was determined here by aligning the DNA to germline. Germline CDR1 TSWWSYY, CDR2 QGS. The CDR3 covers 25 residues. J was trimmed by 3 bases and V by 1 base; bases with no gene match: 32.

Worth noting for this clone: A far larger clone is a single base away, which makes a read error likely. The same CDR3 arises from other DNA sequences in this sample as well. V gene TRDV1 combines with J gene TRDJ1; either TRDD2 or TRDD3 may fit D (6 bases each). In the absence of a J gene in TCRdb, the DNA was matched to germline to assign it here. Germline CDR1 is TSWWSYY and CDR2 is QGS. Trimming cost V 2 bases and J 1 base, with 17 bases left between them. This CDR3 is 17 amino acids long. The CDR3 protein is CALGEAFPPLGTDKLIF. The CDR3 DNA is TGTGCTCTTGGGGAAGCCTTCCCCCCACTGGGCACCGATAAACTCATCTTT.

As to this clone: A far larger clone is only one base removed, so a read error is likely. Other DNA sequences in the sample encode the same CDR3. No J gene was assigned, while the V gene was called as TRDV1; TRDD3, the table's D call, lacks a check against the DNA. CDR3 length equals 20 residues. Germline assignment: CDR1 TSWWSYY and CDR2 QGS. This chain's CDR3 is CALGELGPYWGIPNPDKLIF. The DNA of the CDR3 is TGTGCTCTTGGGGAATTGGGCCCTTACTGGGGGATACCCAATCCCGATAAACTCATCTTC.

The table lists this clone with many counts. TCRdb assigns this DNA the protein of a much larger clone, which departs from its translation at residue 10; this likely reflects a read error, and the protein shown comes from translating the DNA. The rearrangement uses TRDV2 and TRDJ1; a possible D gene is TRDD3 (6 bases). V lost 3 bases to trimming and J lost 0 bases, with 22 bases between them. The germline gives CDR1 GEAIGNYY, CDR2 EKD. The CDR3 sequence is 18 residues long. The chain's CDR3 is CACDLLGWGAPYTDKLIF. In DNA form, the CDR3 reads TGTGCCTGTGACTTATTAGGGTGGGGGGCCCCGTACACCGATAAACTCATCTTT.

As DNA, the CDR3 is TGTGCCTGCCAACAACTGGGGGCCTCCGCCGATAAACTCATCTTT. The encoded protein is CACQQLGASADKLIF. The J gene is TRDJ1, the V gene TRDV2; 8 bases are shared with TRDD3. The CDR3 totals 15 residues. V dropped 7 bases and J dropped 3; count of bases not matched to a gene: 12. Germline CDR1 reads GEAIGNYY; CDR2 reads EKD.

On this clone itself: The protein held in TCRdb is that of a much larger clone and does not match this DNA's translation at residue 4, likely because of a read error; the protein shown is translated from the DNA. The chain employs TRDV1 and TRDJ3; 10 positions agree with TRDD3. The J gene was missing in TCRdb and was found by matching the end of the DNA to germline. The CDR3 length is 27 residues. Germline V gene sequence: CDR1 TSWWSYY, CDR2 QGS. The CDR3 loop is CALEETGPKLTSHRGIRGPWDTRQMFF. The CDR3 DNA follows: TGTGCTCTTGAGGAAACTGGGCCCAAACTCACATCCCATCGGGGGATACGCGGTCCCTGGGACACCCGACAGATGTTTTTC.

This clone was detected a few times. The amino acid sequence in TCRdb belongs to a much larger clone and departs from this DNA's translation at residue 19, likely a sequencing read error; the sequence shown is translated from the DNA. CDR3 region: CALGDMTHPLPTMGIQLNADKLIF. In DNA, the CDR3 is TGTGCTCTTGGAGACATGACACACCCACTTCCCACGATGGGGATTCAACTTAACGCCGATAAACTCATCTTT. The chain uses TRDV1 and TRDJ1, with D possibly TRDD3 on 6 matching bases. Assignment of the J gene here rests on matching the DNA to germline, because TCRdb gives none. Per the germline V gene, CDR1 is TSWWSYY and CDR2 is QGS. V gave up 6 bases and J gave up 3 bases, with 44 bases separating them. The CDR3 runs 24 residues.

There are many counts of this clone. The CDR3 is CALGESVRSEYGTDKLIF. CDR3 coding DNA: TGTGCTCTTGGGGAATCAGTACGTTCCGAGTATGGCACCGATAAACTCATCTTT. The chain links TRDV1 to TRDJ1; D not resolved. The germline V and J ends were trimmed by 2 bases and 1 base, with 20 bases remaining between them. The CDR3 is made up of 18 amino acids. Germline-derived CDR1 and CDR2 are TSWWSYY and QGS.